A single sample gave rise to the 6 T cell receptor beta chains below, sequenced in a study of blood T cells in healthy people across ages. Alongside a J-beta primer mix, a sample-barcoded 5' primer served in a second PCR lasting roughly 6 to 12 cycles. TCRdb fed the 5' RACE reads into MiXCR, producing one record per CDR3 protein. Among more than 900,000 distinct CDR3 sequences listed, around 29% were seen once. These data also featured in a second study, about T cells of mothers and their children.

Sequenced: blood. The receptors were gathered from a woman in her thirties or forties in good health.

This clonotype was seen more than once but under ten times. V gene TRBV4-1 combines with J gene TRBJ2-3, with D perhaps matching TRBD1 or TRBD2 (6 bases each). The CDR3 covers 15 residues. The V gene lost 8 bases and the J gene lost 0 bases, with 15 bases spanning the gap. Germline-derived CDR1 and CDR2 are MGHRA and YSYEKL. The CDR3 sequence is CASARGQESTDTQYF. The DNA of the CDR3 is TGCGCCAGCGCACGGGGGCAGGAGAGCACAGATACGCAGTATTTT.

This clonotype showed up many times. The genes are TRBV4-3 and TRBJ1-6, with TRBD1 matching 10 bases. The CDR3 spans 14 residues. V lost 1 base, J lost 9 bases, and 0 bases stayed unmatched. Looked up from germline, CDR1 is LGHNA and CDR2 is YSLEER. The CDR3 nucleotides read TGCGCCAGCAGCCAAGGGACAGGGGGTTCACCCCTCCACTTT. Translating it yields CASSQGTGGSPLHF.

This clonotype was seen ten or more times. Germline and junction disagree at one end, which may indicate a read error. The chain combines TRBV11-1 with TRBJ2-5; D is uncertain. The CDR3 sequence is 11 residues long. Germline CDR1 is SGHAT and CDR2 is FQDESV (reference sequence). Written as DNA, the CDR3 is TGTGCCAGCAGCATAGCAGAGACCCAGTACTTC. Protein sequence: CASSIAETQYF. Supplemented by reference TRBV11-1 and TRBJ2-5, the full variable domain reads EAEVAQSPRYKITEKSQAVAFWCDPISGHATLYWYRQILGQGPELLVQFQDESVVDDSQLPKDRFSAERLKGVDSTLKIQPAELGDSAMYLCASSIAETQYFGPGTRLLVL.

A single count supports this clonotype. This chain uses TRBV5-5 with TRBJ1-1; the match to TRBD1 covers 10 bases. Unmatched junction bases numbered 12, after V lost 4 bases and J lost 6 bases. Germline CDR1 SGHKS, CDR2 YYEKEE (reference sequence). This CDR3 comprises 16 residues. The CDR3 nucleotides are TGTGCCAGCAGCCTCCCGGCCGCGACAGGGGGCTCTGAAGCTTTCTTT. As protein: CASSLPAATGGSEAFF.

This clonotype was detected a few times. The rearrangement joins TRBV3-1 to TRBJ1-2; 11 positions match TRBD1. Germline V gene lookup returns CDR1 LGHDT and CDR2 YNNKEL (reference sequence). The V gene end was trimmed by 4 bases and the J gene end by 8 bases; junction bases not matched to a gene: 9. This CDR3 has 15 amino acids. The chain's CDR3 is CASSLGQGANGGYTF. DNA of the CDR3: TGTGCCAGCAGCCTTGGACAGGGGGCTAACGGGGGCTACACCTTC.

The chain combines TRBV5-1 with TRBJ2-2; the D gene is possibly TRBD1 (6 bases). Germline lookup yields CDR1 SGHRS and CDR2 YFSETQ. This CDR3 is 15 amino acids long. V dropped 4 bases and J dropped 6 bases, with 16 bases sitting between them. CDR3 sequence (DNA): TGCGCCAGCAGCCTCCCAACAGGGATTCCCGGGGAGCTGTTTTTT. This gives the protein CASSLPTGIPGELFF.